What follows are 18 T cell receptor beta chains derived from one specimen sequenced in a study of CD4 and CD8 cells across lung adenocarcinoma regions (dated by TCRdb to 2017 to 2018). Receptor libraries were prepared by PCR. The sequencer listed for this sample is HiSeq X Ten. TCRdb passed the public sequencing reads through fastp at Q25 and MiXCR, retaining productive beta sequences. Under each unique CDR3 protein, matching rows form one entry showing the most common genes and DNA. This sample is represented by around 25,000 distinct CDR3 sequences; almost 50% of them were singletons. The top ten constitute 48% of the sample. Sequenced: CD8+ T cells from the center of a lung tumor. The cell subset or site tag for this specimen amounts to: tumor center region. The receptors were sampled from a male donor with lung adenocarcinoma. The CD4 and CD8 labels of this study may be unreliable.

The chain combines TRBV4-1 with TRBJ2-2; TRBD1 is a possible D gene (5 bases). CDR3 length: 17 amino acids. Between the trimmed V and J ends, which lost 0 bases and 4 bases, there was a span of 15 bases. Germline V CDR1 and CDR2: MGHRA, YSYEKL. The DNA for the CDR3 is TGCGCCAGCAGCCAAGAAACGGGCAGGGCATCCACCGGGGAGCTGTTTTTT. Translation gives CASSQETGRASTGELFF.

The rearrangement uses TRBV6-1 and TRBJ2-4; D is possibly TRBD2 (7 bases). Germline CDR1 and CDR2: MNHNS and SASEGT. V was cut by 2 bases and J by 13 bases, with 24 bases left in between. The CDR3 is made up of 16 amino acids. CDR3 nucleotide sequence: TGTGCCAGCAGTGAAAGGGGGAGGGGAAGCACAAATACGCAGTACTTC. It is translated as CASSERGRGSTNTQYF.

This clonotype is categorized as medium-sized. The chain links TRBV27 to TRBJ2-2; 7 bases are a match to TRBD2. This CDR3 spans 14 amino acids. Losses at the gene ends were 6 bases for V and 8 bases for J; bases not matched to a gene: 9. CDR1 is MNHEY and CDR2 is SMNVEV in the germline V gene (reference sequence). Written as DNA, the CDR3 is TGTGCCAGCAGACGACTAGCAGCTGAGGGGGAGCTGTTTTTT. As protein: CASRRLAAEGELFF.

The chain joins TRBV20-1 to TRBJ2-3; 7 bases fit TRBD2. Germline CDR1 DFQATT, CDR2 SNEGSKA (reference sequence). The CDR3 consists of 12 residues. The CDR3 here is CRAGPSTDTQYF. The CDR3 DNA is TGCAGAGCGGGACCATCCACAGATACGCAGTATTTT.

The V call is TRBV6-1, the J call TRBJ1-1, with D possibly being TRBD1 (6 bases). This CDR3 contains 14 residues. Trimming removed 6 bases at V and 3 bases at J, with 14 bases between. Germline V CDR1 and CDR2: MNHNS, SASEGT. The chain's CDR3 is CASRAVDRHTEAFF. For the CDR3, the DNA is TGTGCCAGCAGAGCCGTGGACAGACACACTGAAGCTTTCTTT.

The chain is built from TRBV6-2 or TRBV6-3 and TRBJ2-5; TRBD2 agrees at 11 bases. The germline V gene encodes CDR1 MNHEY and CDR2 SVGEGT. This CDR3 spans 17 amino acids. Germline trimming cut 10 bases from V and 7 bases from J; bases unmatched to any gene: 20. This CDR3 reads CATYRASGGPGAGTQYF. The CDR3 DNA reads TGTGCCACCTACCGGGCTAGCGGGGGGCCAGGCGCGGGGACCCAGTACTTC.

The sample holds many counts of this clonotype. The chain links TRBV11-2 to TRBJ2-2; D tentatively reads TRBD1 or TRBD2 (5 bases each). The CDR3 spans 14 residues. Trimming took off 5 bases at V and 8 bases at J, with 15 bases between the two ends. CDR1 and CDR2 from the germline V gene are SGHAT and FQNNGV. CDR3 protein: CASSQTRGPGELFF. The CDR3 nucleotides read TGTGCCAGCAGCCAAACCCGGGGCCCTGGGGAGCTGTTTTTT.

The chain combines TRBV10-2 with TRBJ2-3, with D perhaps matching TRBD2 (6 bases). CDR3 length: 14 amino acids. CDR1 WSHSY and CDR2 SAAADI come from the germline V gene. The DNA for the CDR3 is TGCCGCGGCAGTGGGCGGGGAGCCACAAACACGCAGTATTTT. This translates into CRGSGRGATNTQYF.

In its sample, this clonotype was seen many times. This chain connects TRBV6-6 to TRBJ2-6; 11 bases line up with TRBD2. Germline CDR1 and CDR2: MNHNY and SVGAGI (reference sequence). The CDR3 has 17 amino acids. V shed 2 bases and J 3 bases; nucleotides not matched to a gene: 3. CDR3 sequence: CASSYPLAGGGANVLTF. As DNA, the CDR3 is TGTGCCAGCAGTTACCCCCTAGCGGGAGGTGGGGCCAACGTCCTGACTTTC.

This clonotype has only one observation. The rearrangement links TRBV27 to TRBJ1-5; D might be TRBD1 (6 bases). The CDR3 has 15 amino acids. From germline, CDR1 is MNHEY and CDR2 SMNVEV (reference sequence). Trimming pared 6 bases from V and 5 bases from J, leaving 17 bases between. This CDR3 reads CASSRRGVVDQPQHF. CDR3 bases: TGTGCCAGCAGCCGAAGGGGGGTTGTGGATCAGCCCCAGCATTTT.

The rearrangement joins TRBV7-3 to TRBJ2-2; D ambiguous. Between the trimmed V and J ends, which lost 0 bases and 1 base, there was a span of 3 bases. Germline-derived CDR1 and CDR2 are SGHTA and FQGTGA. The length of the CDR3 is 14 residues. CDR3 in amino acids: CASSLTGNTGELFF. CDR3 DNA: TGTGCCAGCAGCTTAACAGGGAACACCGGGGAGCTGTTTTTT.

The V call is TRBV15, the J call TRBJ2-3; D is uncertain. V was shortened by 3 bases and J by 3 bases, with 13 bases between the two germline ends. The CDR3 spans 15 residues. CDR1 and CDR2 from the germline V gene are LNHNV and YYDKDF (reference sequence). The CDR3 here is CATSSGDRKTDTQYF. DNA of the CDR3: TGTGCCACCAGCAGTGGAGACCGAAAAACAGATACGCAGTATTTT.

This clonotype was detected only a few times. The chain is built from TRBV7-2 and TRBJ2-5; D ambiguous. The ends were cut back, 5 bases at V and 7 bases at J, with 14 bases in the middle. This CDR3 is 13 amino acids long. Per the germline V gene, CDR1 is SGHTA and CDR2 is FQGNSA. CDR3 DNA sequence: TGTGCCAGCAGCATTACAAGTTCCGGGACCCAGTACTTC. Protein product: CASSITSSGTQYF. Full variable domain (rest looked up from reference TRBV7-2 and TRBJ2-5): GAGVSQSPSNKVTEKGKDVELRCDPISGHTALYWYRQSLGQGLEFLIYFQGNSAPDKSGLPSDRFSAERTGGSVSTLTIQRTQQEDSAVYLCASSITSSGTQYFGPGTRLLVL.

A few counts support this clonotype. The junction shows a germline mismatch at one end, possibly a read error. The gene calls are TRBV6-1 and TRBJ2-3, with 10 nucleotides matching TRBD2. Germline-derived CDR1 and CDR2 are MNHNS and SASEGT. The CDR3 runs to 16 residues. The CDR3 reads CASSETWTSGTNAQYF. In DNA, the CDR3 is TGTGCCAGCAGTGAAACGTGGACTAGCGGCACAAATGCGCAGTATTTC.

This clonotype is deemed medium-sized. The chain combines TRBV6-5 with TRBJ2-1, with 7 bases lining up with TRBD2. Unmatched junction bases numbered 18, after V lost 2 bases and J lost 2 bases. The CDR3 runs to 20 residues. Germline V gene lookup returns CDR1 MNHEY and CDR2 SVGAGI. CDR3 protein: CASSYGALELAGDPYNEQFF. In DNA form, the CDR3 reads TGTGCCAGCAGTTACGGGGCCCTGGAGTTAGCGGGCGACCCCTACAATGAGCAGTTCTTC.

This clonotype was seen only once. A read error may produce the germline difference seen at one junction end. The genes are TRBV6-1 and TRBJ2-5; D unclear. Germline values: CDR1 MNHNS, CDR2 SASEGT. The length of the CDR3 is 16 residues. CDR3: CASSPLGPENTDAQYF. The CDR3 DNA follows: TGTGCCAGCAGTCCCCTCGGGCCTGAGAACACAGATGCGCAGTATTTC.

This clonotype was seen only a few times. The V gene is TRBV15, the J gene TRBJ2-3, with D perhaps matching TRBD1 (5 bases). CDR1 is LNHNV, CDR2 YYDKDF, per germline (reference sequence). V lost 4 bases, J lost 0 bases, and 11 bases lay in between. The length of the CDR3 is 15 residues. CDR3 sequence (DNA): TGTGCCACCAGCAAAGGCAGGGTGAGCACAGATACGCAGTATTTT. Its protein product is CATSKGRVSTDTQYF.

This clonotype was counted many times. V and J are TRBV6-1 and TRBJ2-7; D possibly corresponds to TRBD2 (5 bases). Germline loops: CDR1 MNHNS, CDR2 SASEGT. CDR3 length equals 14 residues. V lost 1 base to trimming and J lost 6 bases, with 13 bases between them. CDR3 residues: CASSEGGRGGEQYF. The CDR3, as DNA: TGTGCCAGCAGTGAAGGAGGCCGGGGTGGCGAGCAGTACTTC.